The 25 T cell receptor beta chains presented below share a single source sample, sequenced in a study of lymphopenia after photon versus proton radiotherapy. Using immunoSEQ multiplex PCR, the repertoire was profiled, and TCRdb retains in-frame clones only, with some absent. This sample has 150,000 or so clones, with approximately 90% found just once. The sample was peripheral blood, taken from a patient treated with photon-based radiotherapy. The receptors were gathered from a man over 45 with gastric cancer.

A single count supports this clone. V usage is TRBV5-6 and J usage is TRBJ2-7, with 8 bases aligning to TRBD1. In germline, CDR1 is SGHDT, CDR2 YYEEEE. The length of the CDR3 is 15 residues. Trimming cost V 0 bases and J 2 bases; bases outside gene matches: 4. The CDR3 sequence is CASSLVGQAAYEQYF. As DNA, the CDR3 is TGTGCCAGCAGCTTGGTGGGACAGGCAGCCTACGAGCAGTACTTC.

Details on this clone: The DNA is left out, because the CDR3 cannot be placed on it with certainty; the CDR3 is given as TCRdb lists it. The rearrangement joins TRBV5-1 to TRBJ2-5. The CDR3 is 14 amino acids long, termini counted. Germline V gives CDR1 SGHRS, CDR2 YFSETQ. The CDR3: CASNFGPAIGTQYF.

The chain has TRBV14 and TRBJ2-3; D is perhaps TRBD1 (6 bases). The CDR3 is made up of 15 amino acids. Germline V lookup: CDR1 SGHDN, CDR2 FVKESK. The V gene lost 6 bases and the J gene lost 2 bases, with 15 bases spanning the gap. CDR3 region: CASSSRGFDTDTQYF. The DNA of the CDR3 is TGTGCCAGCAGTTCCAGGGGTTTTGACACAGATACGCAGTATTTT.

The chain combines TRBV28 with TRBJ2-7, with D perhaps TRBD2 (6 bases). The V gene lost 3 bases and the J gene lost 2 bases, with 11 bases spanning the gap. CDR1 is MDHEN, CDR2 SYDVKM, per germline. CDR3 length: 14 amino acids. CDR3: CASSFRELPYEQYF. In DNA form, the CDR3 reads TGTGCCAGCAGTTTCCGGGAGCTACCCTACGAGCAGTACTTC. The full variable domain, its missing parts supplied by reference TRBV28 and TRBJ2-7, is DVKVTQSSRYLVKRTGEKVFLECVQDMDHENMFWYRQDPGLGLRLIYFSYDVKMKEKGDIPEGYSVSREKKERFSLILESASTNQTSMYLCASSFRELPYEQYFGPGTRLTVT.

This clone was detected only once. This chain links TRBV6-5 with TRBJ1-2, with TRBD1 matching over 7 bases. The germline V gene has CDR1 MNHEY and CDR2 SVGAGI. The CDR3 is 14 residues long. The ends lost 5 bases at V and 0 bases at J; junction bases unmatched: 3. Written as DNA, the CDR3 is TGTGCCAGCAGTATTAGGGGGCCTAACTATGGCTACACCTTC. It specifies CASSIRGPNYGYTF.

This chain uses TRBV7-9 with TRBJ1-1, with D perhaps matching TRBD1 (5 bases). The CDR3 consists of 13 residues. Trimming removed 3 bases at V and 4 bases at J, with 9 bases between. The germline V gene encodes CDR1 SEHNR and CDR2 FQNEAQ (reference sequence). CDR3 nucleotide sequence: TGTGCCAGCAGCTTGCAGGGTTCCACTGAAGCTTTCTTT. Protein: CASSLQGSTEAFF.

On this clone: This specimen includes other DNA sequences encoding the same CDR3. V is TRBV28 and J is TRBJ2-7; 7 bases line up with TRBD2. Germline trimming cut 3 bases from V and 2 bases from J; bases unmatched to any gene: 4. Germline loops: CDR1 MDHEN, CDR2 SYDVKM. The CDR3 totals 14 residues. The CDR3 coding sequence is TGTGCCAGCAGTTTCTCCGGGGGGACCTACGAGCAGTACTTC. Residues: CASSFSGGTYEQYF.

V gene TRBV19 combines with J gene TRBJ2-1; TRBD2 is a possible D gene (5 bases). The CDR3 is 12 residues long. Germline V CDR1 and CDR2: LNHDA, SQIVND (reference sequence). V was pared by 6 bases and J by 3 bases, with 6 bases between. This chain's CDR3 is CASSRDYNEQFF. CDR3 nucleotides: TGTGCCAGTAGCCGGGACTACAATGAGCAGTTCTTC.

The V gene is TRBV5-4, the J gene TRBJ2-3; the D gene is possibly TRBD2 (5 bases). The V gene's germline CDR1 is SGHNT and CDR2 YYREEE (reference sequence). This CDR3 is built from 15 residues. Trimming stripped 0 bases from V and 2 bases from J, with 10 bases between. CDR3 amino acids: CASSLATNPTDTQYF. The DNA for the CDR3 is TGTGCCAGCAGCTTGGCGACTAACCCCACAGATACGCAGTATTTT.

This clone has just one count. CDR3 nucleotide sequence: TGTGCCAGCAGTCTGACTAGCGGGAGGATCACCGGGGAGCTGTTTTTT. Translated: CASSLTSGRITGELFF. The V call is TRBV28, the J call TRBJ2-2; 13 bases agree with TRBD2. Trimming removed 5 bases from V and 4 bases from J; junction bases left unmatched: 4. The CDR3 covers 16 residues. CDR1 is MDHEN, CDR2 SYDVKM, per germline.

In DNA form, the CDR3 reads TGTGCCTGGAGTATGTGGAATGAGCAGTTCTTC. Translation: CAWSMWNEQFF. The chain couples TRBV30 to TRBJ2-1; D remains ambiguous. This CDR3 spans 11 amino acids. Germline V gene data show CDR1 as GTSNPN and CDR2 as SVGIG (reference sequence). The V end lost 2 bases, the J end lost 7 bases, and 6 bases lay between the germline ends. Drawing the rest from reference TRBV30 and TRBJ2-1, the complete variable domain is SQTIHQWPATLVQPVGSPLSLECTVEGTSNPNLYWYRQAAGRGLQLLFYSVGIGQISSEVPQNLSASRPQDRQFILSSKKLLLSDSGFYLCAWSMWNEQFFGPGTRLTVL.

The gene calls are TRBV28 and TRBJ2-5; TRBD2 aligns across 11 bases. This CDR3 is 15 amino acids long. The germline gives CDR1 MDHEN, CDR2 SYDVKM. The trim removed 8 bases at V and 5 bases at J, leaving 10 bases unmatched. This CDR3 reads CASRSFSGRGETQYF. The CDR3 DNA reads TGTGCCAGCCGCTCATTTAGCGGGAGGGGGGAGACCCAGTACTTC.

This chain connects TRBV5-1 to TRBJ1-1; tentative D call: TRBD1 (6 bases). V was pared by 7 bases and J by 8 bases, with 15 bases between. This CDR3 region has 12 residues. Looked up from germline, CDR1 is SGHRS and CDR2 is YFSETQ. The CDR3 DNA sequence: TGCGCCAGCTCCCCGGACAGAAGAGAAGCTTTCTTT. Translated: CASSPDRREAFF.

The chain is built from TRBV20-1 and TRBJ1-2; D remains unclear. Germline V gene lookup returns CDR1 DFQATT and CDR2 SNEGSKA (reference sequence). There are 10 residues in the CDR3. Trimming pared 5 bases from V and 7 bases from J, leaving 8 bases between. CDR3 DNA: TGCAGTGCTCCGGTCCTTGGCTACACCTTC. Amino acids: CSAPVLGYTF.

This chain joins TRBV30 and TRBJ1-1; D may be TRBD1 (5 bases). Germline V lookup: CDR1 GTSNPN, CDR2 SVGIG (reference sequence). The CDR3 has 12 residues. V gave up 7 bases and J gave up 3 bases, with 12 bases separating them. In nucleotides, the CDR3 is TGTGCCTATCAGAGGGGTTACACTGAAGCTTTCTTT. This translates into CAYQRGYTEAFF.

This clone turned up a few times. The V and J genes are TRBV4-1 and TRBJ1-3; 8 nucleotides align to TRBD1. J gave up 0 bases and V 2 bases, and 6 bases lay outside the gene matches. Germline CDR1 reads MGHRA; CDR2 reads YSYEKL. The CDR3 has 17 residues. The CDR3 is CASSQPRQGISGNTIYF. CDR3 DNA: TGCGCCAGCAGCCAACCCAGACAGGGGATCTCTGGAAACACCATATATTTT.

This clone has a single count. V gene TRBV19 combines with J gene TRBJ1-2; unclear D gene. The V gene's germline CDR1 is LNHDA and CDR2 SQIVND (reference sequence). This CDR3 is built from 15 residues. V lost 6 bases, J lost 4 bases, and 18 bases lay in between. The CDR3 loop is CASSIPEALTYGYTF. The DNA for the CDR3 is TGTGCCAGTAGCATCCCGGAGGCCTTGACCTATGGCTACACCTTC.

The chain employs TRBV7-9 and TRBJ2-1; D not certain. This CDR3 has 11 amino acids. Germline lookup yields CDR1 SEHNR and CDR2 FQNEAQ (reference sequence). Trimming removed 1 base at V and 5 bases at J, with 0 bases between. The CDR3 here is CASSLDNEQFF. As DNA, the CDR3 is TGTGCCAGCAGCTTAGACAATGAGCAGTTCTTC.

This clone was recorded a few times. This rearrangement joins TRBV6-5 to TRBJ2-5; 8 bases fit TRBD1. CDR1 and CDR2 (germline): MNHEY, SVGAGI. The CDR3 length is 16 residues. Trimming cost V 1 base and J 1 base; bases outside gene matches: 5. This chain's CDR3 is CASSYFHRGAQETQYF. CDR3 DNA sequence: TGTGCCAGCAGTTACTTTCACAGGGGGGCCCAAGAGACCCAGTACTTC.

This chain joins TRBV19 and TRBJ2-5; D remains unclear. V shed 4 bases and J shed 4 bases, with 10 bases lying between them. This CDR3 is 13 amino acids long. CDR1 is LNHDA and CDR2 is SQIVND in the germline V gene (reference sequence). CDR3 protein: CASSRREGETQYF. The CDR3 DNA follows: TGTGCCAGTAGTAGGAGAGAAGGAGAGACCCAGTACTTC.

The CDR3 nucleotides are TGTGCCTTGGACAGGGGGCGAGGGAACACTGAAGCTTTCTTT. Amino acid sequence: CALDRGRGNTEAFF. V usage is TRBV30 and J usage is TRBJ1-1; 11 positions agree with TRBD1. This CDR3 spans 14 amino acids. Trimming took 7 bases from V and 1 from J; bases not matched to a gene: 5. Per the germline V gene, CDR1 is GTSNPN and CDR2 is SVGIG (reference sequence).

The rearrangement uses TRBV7-8 and TRBJ2-7; 8 nucleotides align to TRBD2. The germline V gene has CDR1 SGHVS and CDR2 FQNEAQ. The trim removed 5 bases at V and 7 bases at J, leaving 13 bases unmatched. This CDR3 comprises 15 residues. Here the CDR3 reads CASSGYGLAADEQYF. For the CDR3, the DNA is TGTGCCAGCAGCGGATACGGACTAGCCGCTGATGAGCAGTACTTC.

The CDR3: CASSSRTGVLYEQYF. The CDR3, as DNA: TGTGCCAGCAGTTCTCGGACAGGGGTCCTATACGAGCAGTACTTC. This chain uses TRBV28 with TRBJ2-7; 9 bases are a match to TRBD1. The CDR3 runs to 15 residues. V was pared by 4 bases and J by 4 bases, with 8 bases of the junction left unmatched. Per germline, CDR1 MDHEN and CDR2 SYDVKM. The full variable domain, its missing parts supplied by reference TRBV28 and TRBJ2-7, is DVKVTQSSRYLVKRTGEKVFLECVQDMDHENMFWYRQDPGLGLRLIYFSYDVKMKEKGDIPEGYSVSREKKERFSLILESASTNQTSMYLCASSSRTGVLYEQYFGPGTRLTVT.

This chain joins TRBV4-1 and TRBJ2-5; 12 nucleotides align to TRBD2. CDR3 size: 16 residues. J gave up 3 bases and V 3 bases, and 5 bases lay outside the gene matches. The germline CDR1 and CDR2 sequences are MGHRA and YSYEKL. The CDR3 sequence is CASSHLTSGRKETQYF. CDR3 DNA: TGCGCCAGCAGCCACCTCACTAGCGGGAGGAAAGAGACCCAGTACTTC.

The chain joins TRBV27 to TRBJ1-5; 8 positions agree with TRBD1. Germline-derived CDR1 and CDR2 are MNHEY and SMNVEV (reference sequence). V gave up 6 bases and J gave up 3 bases; unmatched junction bases: 7. This CDR3 contains 15 residues. The CDR3 is CASRLTGANNQPQHF. As DNA, the CDR3 is TGTGCCAGCAGGTTGACAGGGGCGAACAATCAGCCCCAGCATTTT.